This entry features one T cell receptor beta chain sequence. This sample is part of a study of blood T cell repertoires in COVID-19. Study as a whole: Italy, Spain and the United States were the sources of the convalescent and acute COVID-19 samples. Sample material is recorded as cDNA or gDNA derived from T cells, B-cell-depleted T cells, or PBMCs.

There are 21 residues in the CDR3. The V gene's germline CDR1 is MNHEY and CDR2 SMNVEV (reference sequence). After removal of 4 bases from V and 6 bases from J, the junction contained 20 bases not matched to a gene. Original processing methods: Reference gene primer amplification yielded estimated nucleated cell counts. Using immunoSEQ multiplex PCR, the repertoire was profiled, and TCRdb retains in-frame clones only, with some absent. V, J and clone size are those of that table, while D and trimming were read from the DNA. The table shows approximately 100,000 clones, with 84% occurring only once. The sequenced sample consisted of peripheral blood. The clonotype was recovered from a woman in her fifties or sixties with acute or convalescent COVID-19. The V call is TRBV27, the J call TRBJ2-2; 13 nucleotides line up with TRBD2. CDR3 in DNA: TGTGCCAGCAGTTCTGTCAGCCCGGGACTAGCGGGGCCCCACCGGGCCGGGGAGCTGTTTTTT. Translation: CASSSVSPGLAGPHRAGELFF.